This TCR beta chain was identified during a study of Ad26.COV2.S vaccination and SARS-CoV-2 variants. The germline gives CDR1 GTSNPN, CDR2 SVGIG (reference sequence). This CDR3 region has 14 residues. V was clipped by 5 bases and J by 6 bases, with 17 bases between them. The method was immunoSEQ multiplex PCR; TCRdb's version includes in-frame clones alone and lacks a portion of them. The sample includes hundreds of thousands of clones, 92% of them seen just once. Specified treatment: about 20 received Ad26.COV2.S at low or high dose, single or two shots; 5 received placebo; per-sample allocation not given. Sampling occurred on day 63 after the first vaccine or placebo injection.

This sequence joins TRBV30 and TRBJ2-1; either TRBD1 or TRBD2 may fit D (6 bases each). The sequencing used peripheral blood, collected in a trial of Ad26.COV2.S vaccine versus placebo. This TCR was recovered from a person between 18 and 59 years old who received the Ad26.COV2.S COVID-19 vaccine or a placebo. CDR3 protein: CAWAVPGAINEQFF. DNA for the CDR3: TGTGCCTGGGCCGTACCGGGGGCAATCAATGAGCAGTTCTTC.